A selection of T cell receptor beta chains follows, all from one sample in a study of blood T cell repertoires in COVID-19. Sequencing used immunoSEQ multiplex PCR; TCRdb keeps in-frame clones, though not all of them. The sample records approximately 52,000 clones, 89% being singletons. The specimen was peripheral blood. Source of these receptors: a man in his 60s with active COVID-19. Each CDR3 is given with its conserved first and last residue. Each record gives: D gene, clone size, CDR3 length, J gene, V gene, CDR3 DNA, CDR3 protein. D genes are given only for firm matches. A row's size may be missing; if present it is once, few, many or a size class.

>NA|NA|13|TRBJ1-2|TRBV24-1
TGTGCCACCAGTGACTACCGGGGCTATGGCTACACCTTC
CATSDYRGYGYTF
>NA|NA|12|TRBJ2-1|TRBV7-9
TGTGCCAGCAGCTTAGGCTATGATGAGCAGTTCTTC
CASSLGYDEQFF
>NA|NA|14|TRBJ2-1|TRBV6-5
TGTGCCAGCAAACCTGGGCGCTCCTACAATGAGCAGTTCTTC
CASKPGRSYNEQFF
>NA|NA|11|TRBJ2-7|TRBV28
TGTGCCAGCAGTTTGAGGAACGAGCAGTACTTC
CASSLRNEQYF
>NA|NA|14|TRBJ2-7|TRBV2
TGTGCCAGCAGGGCGGCCGGGACATCCTACGAGCAGTACTTC
CASRAAGTSYEQYF
>TRBD1|NA|14|TRBJ1-1|TRBV7-9
TGTGCCAGCAGCTTAATAGGACAGGGGCCCGAAGCTTTCTTT
CASSLIGQGPEAFF
>NA|once|15|TRBJ2-5|TRBV3-1/TRBV3-2
TGTGCCAGCAGCCCACTGCGACATCAACAAGAGACCCAGTACTTC
CASSPLRHQQETQYF
>NA|NA|11|TRBJ2-1|TRBV28
TGTGCCAGCAGTTTTCCGGATGAGCAGTTCTTC
CASSFPDEQFF
>NA|NA|13|TRBJ2-7|TRBV27
TGTGCCAGTTGGGACTCAAGCTCCTACGAGCAGTACTTC
CASWDSSSYEQYF
>NA|NA|14|TRBJ2-7|TRBV2
TGTGCCACCTCTCGGGAGCTCCTCTCCTACGAGCAGTACTTC
CATSRELLSYEQYF
>TRBD2|NA|17|TRBJ2-3|TRBV7-9
TGTGCCAGCAGCTTATCGGGAGGCCGATCCTTCACAGATACGCAGTATTTT
CASSLSGGRSFTDTQYF
>TRBD2|NA|19|TRBJ2-4|TRBV6-2/TRBV6-3
TGTGCCAGCAGTTACGAGACAGTTACTAGCGGTCTATCCAAAAACATTCAGTACTTC
CASSYETVTSGLSKNIQYF
>TRBD1|NA|15|TRBJ2-2|TRBV5-1
TGCGCCAGCAGCAAGGACAGGCTGAACACCGGGGAGCTGTTTTTT
CASSKDRLNTGELFF
>NA|NA|16|TRBJ1-6|TRBV5-5
TGTGCCAGCAGCTCGTTAGGGGGTTTTGGGAATTCACCCCTCCACTTT
CASSSLGGFGNSPLHF
>NA|NA|13|TRBJ2-7|TRBV30
TGTGCCTGGAGTCGAGCGGACTCCTACGAGCAGTACTTC
CAWSRADSYEQYF
>NA|NA|13|TRBJ2-5|TRBV4-2
TGTGCCAGCAGCCAAGGACAGCAAGAGACCCAGTACTTC
CASSQGQQETQYF
>TRBD2|NA|14|TRBJ2-7|TRBV30
TGTGCCTGGAGTGTTTGGGGGGGGACCTACGAGCAGTACTTC
CAWSVWGGTYEQYF
>TRBD1|NA|13|TRBJ1-6|TRBV29-1
TGCAGCGTTCGACAGGGACGAGGATCACCCCTCCACTTT
CSVRQGRGSPLHF
>TRBD1|NA|13|TRBJ1-4|TRBV2
TGTGCCAGCGCGCGGGACAGTAATGAAAAACTGTTTTTT
CASARDSNEKLFF
>NA|NA|20|TRBJ2-3|TRBV21-1
TGTGCCGGCAGCAAACGGGACACCCCCGACCCGGAGGTAGGAGCAGATACGCAGTATTTT
CAGSKRDTPDPEVGADTQYF
>NA|NA|13|TRBJ1-5|TRBV11-3
TGTGCCAGCAGCTTAGAGGGGCTTCAGCCCCAGCATTTT
CASSLEGLQPQHF
>TRBD1|NA|17|TRBJ1-2|TRBV7-8
TGTGCCAGCAGCTTAAATCGAGTGCGGGACAGGGGTAATGGCTACACCTTC
CASSLNRVRDRGNGYTF
>TRBD1|NA|15|TRBJ2-7|TRBV9
TGTGCCAGCAGCGTTCGGGACAGCAAGACCTACGAGCAGTACTTC
CASSVRDSKTYEQYF
>NA|few|14|TRBJ2-1|TRBV2
TGTGCCAGTGGTAGCAGGGCCCGGACCAATGAGCAGTTCTTC
CASGSRARTNEQFF
>NA|NA|17|TRBJ2-7|TRBV7-9
TGTGCCAGCAGCCCACCCTTCCGCAATAACAGAGCCTACGAGCAGTACTTC
CASSPPFRNNRAYEQYF
>NA|NA|13|TRBJ1-2|TRBV5-8
TGTGCCAGCAGCGCCGGGATACCCTATGGCTACACCTTC
CASSAGIPYGYTF
>TRBD2|NA|11|TRBJ2-3|TRBV29-1
TGCAGCGCTCGGGGAGGGGATACGCAGTATTTT
CSARGGDTQYF
>TRBD2|NA|14|TRBJ2-7|TRBV6-5
TGTGCCAGCAGGACTAGCGGGCCGTTCTACGAGCAGTACTTC
CASRTSGPFYEQYF
>TRBD1|NA|14|TRBJ1-2|TRBV19
TGTGCCAGTAGTACGACAGGGGAGCTATATGGCTACACCTTC
CASSTTGELYGYTF
>NA|NA|14|TRBJ2-1|TRBV9
TGTGCCAGCAGCGGTTGGGCAGCTTACAATGAGCAGTTCTTC
CASSGWAAYNEQFF
>TRBD2|NA|23|TRBJ2-3|TRBV28
TGTGCCAGCAGTAGAATGTCGGTTTGGTTTGGACTAGCGGCTTCGACTAGCACAGATACGCAGTATTTT
CASSRMSVWFGLAASTSTDTQYF
>NA|NA|12|TRBJ1-2|TRBV3-1/TRBV3-2
TGTGCCAGCAGCCAAGTCGGTCGCGGCTACACCTTC
CASSQVGRGYTF
>TRBD1|few|12|TRBJ1-2|TRBV3-1/TRBV3-2
TGTGCCAGCAGCCGGACAGGTGGTGGCTACACCTTC
CASSRTGGGYTF
>NA|NA|14|TRBJ1-5|TRBV2
TGTGCCAGCAGTCAACAGGTTAGCAATCAGCCCCAGCATTTT
CASSQQVSNQPQHF
>TRBD1|NA|16|TRBJ2-4|TRBV7-2
TGTGCCAGCAGCCCCCTGACAGGGGTGAGCAAAAACATTCAGTACTTC
CASSPLTGVSKNIQYF
>NA|NA|14|TRBJ2-5|TRBV4-3
TGCGCCAGCAGCCCTGGAGCTCAGGGGGAGACCCAGTACTTC
CASSPGAQGETQYF
>NA|many|14|TRBJ2-7|TRBV7-9
TGTGCCAGCAGCCCCATGGCGCGGACCTACGAGCAGTACTTC
CASSPMARTYEQYF
>TRBD2|NA|18|TRBJ2-1|TRBV7-6
TGTGCCAGCAGCTTAGGGCTAGCGGGGGCGTCCTCCTACAATGAGCAGTTCTTC
CASSLGLAGASSYNEQFF
>NA|once|13|TRBJ1-1|TRBV2
TGTGCCAGCAGTGAAGGGGGGGTGACTGAAGCTTTCTTT
CASSEGGVTEAFF
>TRBD2|NA|18|TRBJ2-3|TRBV4-3
TGCGCCAGCAGCCAAAAGTTTACCAGCGGGAGGACCACAGATACGCAGTATTTT
CASSQKFTSGRTTDTQYF
>NA|NA|14|TRBJ1-6|TRBV28
TGTGCCAGCAGTTCACCCCCAGGGAATTCACCCCTCCACTTT
CASSSPPGNSPLHF
>NA|NA|17|TRBJ1-6|TRBV3-1/TRBV3-2
TGTGCCAGCAGCTCAAAGCCCCCAAGCTCCTATAATTCACCCCTCCACTTT
CASSSKPPSSYNSPLHF
>NA|once|16|TRBJ1-3|TRBV28
TGTGCCAGCAGTCAACCGGGACTTAGCTCTGGAAACACCATATATTTT
CASSQPGLSSGNTIYF
>TRBD2|once|17|TRBJ2-1|TRBV4-2
TGTGCCAGCAGCCCCCGTGTTAGCGGGGCCTTTGAGGATGAGCAGTTCTTC
CASSPRVSGAFEDEQFF
>NA|few|16|TRBJ2-1|TRBV4-3
TGCGCCAGCAGCCAAGCCTTTCGAGGCTCCTACAATGAGCAGTTCTTC
CASSQAFRGSYNEQFF
>TRBD1|NA|15|TRBJ2-1|TRBV28
TGTGCCAGCAGCGGACGACAGGGCCCTCACAATGAGCAGTTCTTC
CASSGRQGPHNEQFF
>NA|NA|15|TRBJ2-2|TRBV30
TGTGCCTGGGGGTTTATCTACTCGAACACCGGGGAGCTGTTTTTT
CAWGFIYSNTGELFF